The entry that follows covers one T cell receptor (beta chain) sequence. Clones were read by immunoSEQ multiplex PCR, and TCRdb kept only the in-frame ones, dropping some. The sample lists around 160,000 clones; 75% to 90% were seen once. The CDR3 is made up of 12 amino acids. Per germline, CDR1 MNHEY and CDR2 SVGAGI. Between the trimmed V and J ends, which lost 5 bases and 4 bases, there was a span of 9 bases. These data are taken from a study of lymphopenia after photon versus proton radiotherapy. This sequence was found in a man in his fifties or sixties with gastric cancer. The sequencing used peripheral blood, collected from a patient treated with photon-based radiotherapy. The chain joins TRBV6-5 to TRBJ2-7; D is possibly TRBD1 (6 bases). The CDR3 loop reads CASSPDRYEQYF. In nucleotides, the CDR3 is TGTGCCAGCAGTCCCGACAGGTACGAGCAGTACTTC.